This T cell receptor (beta chain) is from a study of blood T cell repertoires in COVID-19. Study-level information: In each case, the material was cDNA or gDNA derived from T cells, B-cell-depleted T cells, or PBMCs.

Sequencing was performed with immunoSEQ multiplex PCR; in TCRdb, only in-frame clones are kept and a portion is missing. The profile shows around 140,000 clones, around 87% of them singletons. The count of this clone is one. The CDR3 length is 14 residues. Germline-derived CDR1 and CDR2 are ENHRY and SYGVKD. Trimming took 6 bases from V and 1 from J; bases not matched to a gene: 6. The sample comprised PBMCs or T cells enriched from blood (not recorded which). The chain links TRBV10-3 to TRBJ2-7; TRBD1 aligns across 7 bases. The TCR originated in a middle-aged woman who had been exposed to COVID-19. This CDR3 is CAIRAGGLSYEQYF. CDR3 in DNA: TGTGCCATCAGAGCAGGGGGATTATCCTACGAGCAGTACTTC.